The 32 T cell receptor beta chains below come from one sample, sequenced in a study of OX40 agonist ivuxolimab in advanced cancers. Clones were read by immunoSEQ multiplex PCR, and TCRdb kept only the in-frame ones, dropping some. The sample carries 40,000 or so clones, roughly 80% recorded once. The sequencing used CD4+ or CD8+ T cells sorted from blood, collected in a trial of the OX40 agonist ivuxolimab. The receptors derive from an adult with an advanced solid tumor such as melanoma, head and neck, liver or kidney cancer.

The rearrangement uses TRBV12-5 and TRBJ2-7; D is ambiguous. The CDR3 is 13 amino acids. Germline CDR1 and CDR2: LGHNT and FRNRAP. V dropped 6 bases and J dropped 2 bases, with 11 bases sitting between them. CDR3 loop: CASGMGYPYEQYF. DNA for the CDR3: TGTGCTAGTGGCATGGGATATCCCTACGAGCAGTACTTC.

The chain recombines TRBV7-2 with TRBJ1-1; 9 bases are shared with TRBD1. J was trimmed by 1 base and V by 5 bases; bases with no gene match: 2. Germline V CDR1 and CDR2: SGHTA, FQGNSA. The CDR3 spans 14 residues. CDR3 amino acids: CASSRQGGNTEAFF. The CDR3 nucleotides are TGTGCCAGCAGCCGACAGGGGGGGAACACTGAAGCTTTCTTT.

The chain carries TRBV10-3 and TRBJ1-6; D unresolved. V lost 2 bases, J lost 0 bases, and 8 bases lay in between. Germline assignment: CDR1 ENHRY and CDR2 SYGVKD. The CDR3 length is 16 residues. DNA of the CDR3: TGTGCCATCAGTGAGATGGTGAGCTCCTATAATTCACCCCTCCACTTT. It codes for CAISEMVSSYNSPLHF.

In this sample, this clone is large (0.1 to 1%). This chain links TRBV7-9 with TRBJ1-6; 7 bases fit TRBD1. The CDR3 is 16 amino acids. Germline V lookup: CDR1 SEHNR, CDR2 FQNEAQ (reference sequence). Trimming at V came to 4 bases and at J to 5 bases, leaving 8 bases not matched to a gene. CDR3 bases: TGTGCCAGCAGCTCCCCAGACAGGGCGCATAATTCACCCCTCCACTTT. Translated, it gives CASSSPDRAHNSPLHF.

The chain joins TRBV27 to TRBJ2-7, with a possible D match to TRBD1 (5 bases). The V gene lost 5 bases and the J gene lost 6 bases, with 17 bases spanning the gap. The CDR3 runs to 14 residues. The germline V gene encodes CDR1 MNHEY and CDR2 SMNVEV (reference sequence). The CDR3 reads CASSQGSPRLEQYF. The CDR3 DNA sequence: TGTGCCAGCAGTCAGGGATCCCCGCGGCTCGAGCAGTACTTC.

The genes are TRBV5-8 and TRBJ1-5; TRBD1 agrees at 8 bases. Trimming at V came to 1 base and at J to 2 bases, leaving 2 bases not matched to a gene. The CDR3 runs 15 residues. Germline assignment: CDR1 SGHTS and CDR2 YDEGEE. DNA for the CDR3: TGTGCCAGCAGCTTGTTGGGACAGGGCAATCAGCCCCAGCATTTT. Translated, it gives CASSLLGQGNQPQHF.

The genes are TRBV25-1 and TRBJ2-7, with D hard to call. V was pared by 5 bases and J by 5 bases, with 10 bases between. The CDR3 sequence is 12 residues long. The germline V gene has CDR1 MGHDK and CDR2 SYGVNS. CDR3 in amino acids: CASSLTVHEQYF. The DNA for the CDR3 is TGTGCCAGCAGTTTAACCGTCCACGAGCAGTACTTC.

The sample holds a few counts of this clone. The chain joins TRBV5-1 to TRBJ2-7; possible D gene TRBD2, 6 bases. Germline-derived CDR1 and CDR2 are SGHRS and YFSETQ. The V end was cut by 3 bases, the J end by 3 bases, with 16 bases between. CDR3 length: 15 amino acids. CDR3 nucleotides: TGCGCCAGCAGCTCGAGTAGCGGATTCTACTACGAGCAGTACTTC. It codes for CASSSSSGFYYEQYF.

This clone was observed a handful of times. The CDR3 loop is CASSLTQTIQPQHF. The CDR3 DNA sequence: TGTGCCAGCAGCTTAACGCAAACGATACAGCCCCAGCATTTT. The chain employs TRBV7-3 and TRBJ1-5; no definite D call. The CDR3 contains 14 residues. Germline loops: CDR1 SGHTA, CDR2 FQGTGA. The V end lost 0 bases, the J end lost 7 bases, and 10 bases lay between the germline ends.

The rearrangement joins TRBV6-4 to TRBJ2-1; D gene ambiguous. Trimming removed 8 bases from V and 6 bases from J, with 14 bases in between. In germline, CDR1 is MRHNA, CDR2 SNTAGT. The CDR3 covers 13 residues. The CDR3 protein is CASRELVPNEQFF. DNA of the CDR3: TGTGCCAGCCGAGAGCTAGTCCCCAATGAGCAGTTCTTC.

This chain joins TRBV6-6 and TRBJ1-5; D unresolved. Trimming shortened V by 6 bases and J by 6 bases, and 15 bases separated the two germline ends. CDR1 is MNHNY, CDR2 SVGAGI, per germline (reference sequence). The CDR3 contains 14 residues. CDR3 DNA: TGTGCCAGCAGGATGTCGGGGTACGGTCAGCCCCAGCATTTT. This encodes CASRMSGYGQPQHF.

This clone was counted a few times. V usage is TRBV7-2 and J usage is TRBJ2-3, with 10 bases aligning to TRBD2. After removal of 8 bases from V and 7 bases from J, the junction contained 12 bases not matched to a gene. This CDR3 contains 15 residues. CDR1 SGHTA and CDR2 FQGNSA come from the germline V gene. The CDR3 protein is CASSISGGAGNTQYF. The CDR3 DNA sequence: TGTGCCAGCTCCATAAGCGGGGGGGCCGGCAATACGCAGTATTTT. Full variable domain (remainder filled in from reference TRBV7-2 and TRBJ2-3): GAGVSQSPSNKVTEKGKDVELRCDPISGHTALYWYRQSLGQGLEFLIYFQGNSAPDKSGLPSDRFSAERTGGSVSTLTIQRTQQEDSAVYLCASSISGGAGNTQYFGPGTRLTVL.

This sequence joins TRBV5-1 and TRBJ2-1; the D gene is possibly TRBD1 (6 bases). The CDR3 has 12 amino acids. Germline lookup yields CDR1 SGHRS and CDR2 YFSETQ. Trimming took off 3 bases at V and 6 bases at J, with 7 bases between the two ends. This chain's CDR3 is CASSWTANEQFF. The CDR3 DNA is TGCGCCAGCAGCTGGACAGCCAATGAGCAGTTCTTC.

This clone has only a few counts. The chain carries TRBV4-1 and TRBJ2-7, with 7 bases that match TRBD1. Losses at the gene ends were 1 base for V and 1 base for J; bases not matched to a gene: 7. The germline V gene encodes CDR1 MGHRA and CDR2 YSYEKL. This CDR3 comprises 16 residues. CDR3 sequence reads: CASSQVWQGVSYEQYF. The CDR3 region has the DNA TGCGCCAGCAGCCAAGTTTGGCAGGGGGTTTCCTACGAGCAGTACTTC.

The chain is built from TRBV27 and TRBJ1-1; D possibly corresponds to TRBD1 (5 bases). This CDR3 has 14 residues. The ends were cut back, 3 bases at V and 1 base at J, with 9 bases in the middle. Germline V gene lookup returns CDR1 MNHEY and CDR2 SMNVEV (reference sequence). The chain's CDR3 is CASSFKGTNTEAFF. In nucleotides, the CDR3 is TGTGCCAGCAGTTTTAAGGGGACGAACACTGAAGCTTTCTTT.

This clone was counted a few times. The chain joins TRBV30 to TRBJ2-1; TRBD2 matches at 8 bases. The germline gives CDR1 GTSNPN, CDR2 SVGIG (reference sequence). The CDR3 has 13 amino acids. V gave up 0 bases and J gave up 6 bases; unmatched junction bases: 1. The CDR3 region has the DNA TGTGCCTGGAGTGTGGGACTAGTCAATGAGCAGTTCTTC. Its protein product is CAWSVGLVNEQFF.

This clone is termed medium-sized. The chain links TRBV27 to TRBJ1-2; D unclear. The V gene's germline CDR1 is MNHEY and CDR2 SMNVEV (reference sequence). The CDR3 is made up of 15 amino acids. V gave up 7 bases and J gave up 4 bases, with 19 bases separating them. The CDR3 protein is CASTYSPDGPYGYTF. In DNA, the CDR3 is TGTGCCAGCACATACAGCCCGGACGGACCCTATGGCTACACCTTC.

This clone appeared a single time. The V and J genes are TRBV27 and TRBJ2-7; D unclear. The germline CDR1 and CDR2 sequences are MNHEY and SMNVEV (reference sequence). The CDR3 covers 13 residues. The ends were cut back, 1 base at V and 0 bases at J, with 4 bases in the middle. The CDR3 DNA reads TGTGCCAGCAGTTTATTAGACTCCTACGAGCAGTACTTC. This gives the protein CASSLLDSYEQYF.

The V and J genes are TRBV7-3 and TRBJ2-3; D may be TRBD1 or TRBD2 (5 bases each). The CDR3 contains 13 residues. The germline gives CDR1 SGHTA, CDR2 FQGTGA. Trimming pared 7 bases from V and 1 base from J, leaving 9 bases between. This CDR3 reads CASNGGGTDTQYF. The CDR3 DNA is TGTGCCAGCAATGGGGGTGGCACAGATACGCAGTATTTT.

The V call is TRBV4-1, the J call TRBJ1-6, with D tentatively TRBD1 (5 bases). V lost 2 bases and J lost 11, with 19 bases in between. In germline, CDR1 is MGHRA, CDR2 YSYEKL. The CDR3 consists of 16 residues. The CDR3: CASSQHPQGFEAPLHF. The CDR3 DNA is TGCGCCAGCAGCCAACATCCTCAGGGTTTTGAGGCACCCCTCCACTTT.

There are a few counts of this clone. The chain is built from TRBV27 and TRBJ2-7, with TRBD1 as a possible D gene (6 bases). The V end lost 2 bases, the J end lost 5 bases, and 10 bases lay between the germline ends. The CDR3 sequence is 13 residues long. Germline CDR1 reads MNHEY; CDR2 reads SMNVEV (reference sequence). CDR3 in DNA: TGTGCCAGCAGTTTACGCTGGGGGCACGAGCAGTACTTC. This codes for CASSLRWGHEQYF.

V usage is TRBV19 and J usage is TRBJ2-1; 13 bases are shared with TRBD2. The ends lost 6 bases at V and 3 bases at J; junction bases unmatched: 2. CDR1 and CDR2 (germline): LNHDA, SQIVND (reference sequence). The CDR3 extends over 15 amino acids. CDR3 region: CASSRTSGSYNEQFF. The DNA for the CDR3 is TGTGCCAGTAGCCGGACTAGCGGGAGCTACAATGAGCAGTTCTTC. Variable domain in full (rest from reference TRBV19 and TRBJ2-1): DGGITQSPKYLFRKEGQNVTLSCEQNLNHDAMYWYRQDPGQGLRLIYYSQIVNDFQKGDIAEGYSVSREKKESFPLTVTSAQKNPTAFYLCASSRTSGSYNEQFFGPGTRLTVL.

V and J are TRBV28 and TRBJ2-1; 11 bases line up with TRBD2. The CDR3 is made up of 16 amino acids. The germline gives CDR1 MDHEN, CDR2 SYDVKM. The trim removed 7 bases at V and 9 bases at J, leaving 14 bases unmatched. CDR3 residues: CASMDSSGRARGEQFF. DNA of the CDR3: TGTGCCAGCATGGATAGTAGCGGGAGGGCCAGGGGTGAGCAGTTCTTC.

The chain links TRBV10-1 to TRBJ2-3, with 8 bases lining up with TRBD1. The CDR3 has 15 residues. The junction had 12 bases not matched to a gene; V was cut back by 4 bases and J by 9 bases. The germline gives CDR1 WNHNN, CDR2 SYGVQD (reference sequence). Here the CDR3 reads CASSAGVRGRRTQYF. CDR3 bases: TGCGCCAGCAGTGCGGGTGTCAGGGGGCGGAGGACGCAGTATTTT.

The chain couples TRBV5-1 to TRBJ2-7, with 7 bases lining up with TRBD1. The J segment lost 4 bases and the V segment lost 4 bases, leaving 11 bases of the junction unmatched. The CDR3 covers 15 residues. CDR1 and CDR2 from the germline V gene are SGHRS and YFSETQ. This CDR3 reads CASSADRLGVYEQYF. The CDR3 DNA follows: TGCGCCAGCAGCGCGGACAGGCTCGGGGTGTACGAGCAGTACTTC.

This CDR3 reads CASSFLADNNNEQFF. The DNA for the CDR3 is TGTGCCAGCAGCTTCCTAGCGGATAACAACAATGAGCAGTTCTTC. The chain combines TRBV11-3 with TRBJ2-1; 7 bases match TRBD2. The CDR3 length is 15 residues. The germline V gene encodes CDR1 SGHNT and CDR2 YENEEA. With V trimmed by 3 bases and J by 5 bases, 7 bases remained unmatched.

The V call is TRBV4-1, the J call TRBJ1-2; TRBD1 might be the D (5 bases). From germline, CDR1 is MGHRA and CDR2 YSYEKL. CDR3 length equals 16 residues. V lost 0 bases and J 3 bases, leaving 14 bases between the germline ends. As DNA, the CDR3 is TGCGCCAGCAGCCAAGATTTTTCGGGGGTCTACTATGGCTACACCTTC. Protein product: CASSQDFSGVYYGYTF.

The rearrangement uses TRBV5-3 and TRBJ1-3, with 7 bases lining up with TRBD1. TRBV5-3 is annotated as an ORF whose role is uncertain. This CDR3 region has 15 residues. The V and J ends lost 2 bases and 2 bases, in that order; junction bases with no gene match: 4. CDR3 amino acids: CARSFETGPGNTIYF. CDR3 nucleotides: TGTGCCAGAAGCTTCGAGACAGGGCCTGGAAACACCATATATTTT.

This sequence joins TRBV11-2 and TRBJ1-1; D gene unclear. Looked up from germline, CDR1 is SGHAT and CDR2 is FQNNGV. The CDR3 runs 13 residues. V was trimmed by 8 bases and J by 4 bases, leaving 14 bases between them. The CDR3 DNA reads as TGTGCCAGCGAACTATACCAGGCCACTGAAGCTTTCTTT. This encodes CASELYQATEAFF.

The chain recombines TRBV5-4 with TRBJ2-5; D possibly matches TRBD1 or TRBD2 (6 bases each). This CDR3 is 17 amino acids long. Germline-derived CDR1 and CDR2 are SGHNT and YYREEE (reference sequence). V was pared by 3 bases and J by 5 bases, with 23 bases between. The CDR3 bases are TGTGCCAGCAGCTCACCCAATTTTTTACGGAGGGGGGAGACCCAGTACTTC. As protein: CASSSPNFLRRGETQYF.

The genes are TRBV7-3 and TRBJ2-7, with a tentative D call TRBD2 (6 bases). This CDR3 region has 14 residues. The germline gives CDR1 SGHTA, CDR2 FQGTGA. Trimming stripped 5 bases from V and 4 bases from J, with 15 bases between. CDR3 region: CASSESGTSYEQYF. In DNA, the CDR3 is TGTGCCAGCAGCGAGTCCGGGACTTCTTACGAGCAGTACTTC.

Comments on this clone: Other DNA sequences in this specimen translate into the identical CDR3. The chain joins TRBV7-3 to TRBJ2-7, with D possibly matching TRBD1 (6 bases). There are 13 residues in the CDR3. The germline gives CDR1 SGHTA, CDR2 FQGTGA. The V gene lost 5 bases and the J gene lost 6 bases, with 14 bases spanning the gap. The CDR3 region has the DNA TGTGCCAGCAGCCTACAGGGTTGGGGCGAGCAGTACTTC. As protein: CASSLQGWGEQYF.